The 27 T cell receptor beta chains given below trace back to one sample, sequenced in a study of OX40 agonist ivuxolimab in advanced cancers. TCRdb's table, derived via immunoSEQ multiplex PCR, lists solely in-frame clones and lacks some. The sample has some 74,000 clones, approximately 94% seen once. Sample: CD4+ or CD8+ T cells sorted from blood, taken in a trial of the OX40 agonist ivuxolimab. The receptor source for this set is an adult with an advanced solid tumor such as melanoma, head and neck, liver or kidney cancer.

This chain connects TRBV11-2 to TRBJ1-4; D ambiguous. Trimming cost V 2 bases and J 8 bases, with 15 bases left between them. Germline CDR1 and CDR2: SGHAT and FQNNGV. CDR3 length: 15 residues. The CDR3 coding sequence is TGTGCCAGCAGCTTAATTTGGCAGGAGAAAGAAAAACTGTTTTTT. It translates to CASSLIWQEKEKLFF.

The chain combines TRBV29-1 with TRBJ2-2; D not resolved. CDR1 is SQVTM, CDR2 ANQGSEA, per germline. The CDR3 has 13 amino acids. Trimming pared 5 bases from V and 4 bases from J, leaving 11 bases between. In DNA form, the CDR3 reads TGCAGCGTTCTTTCTAGTACCACCGGGGAGCTGTTTTTT. Residues: CSVLSSTTGELFF.

The chain carries TRBV2 and TRBJ1-5; TRBD1 matches 8 bases. This CDR3 spans 14 amino acids. Germline loops: CDR1 SNHLY, CDR2 FYNNEI. V was pared by 6 bases and J by 6 bases, with 7 bases of the junction left unmatched. The CDR3 region has the DNA TGTGCCAGCAGGTTACAGGGGGAAGCTCAGCCCCAGCATTTT. Amino acids: CASRLQGEAQPQHF. Filled out from reference TRBV2 and TRBJ1-5, the complete variable domain reads EPEVTQTPSHQVTQMGQEVILRCVPISNHLYFYWYRQILGQKVEFLVSFYNNEISEKSEIFDDQFSVERPDGSNFTLKIRSTKLEDSAMYFCASRLQGEAQPQHFGDGTRLSIL.

The chain recombines TRBV5-1 with TRBJ2-1; no definite D call. The germline V gene encodes CDR1 SGHRS and CDR2 YFSETQ. The CDR3 contains 15 residues. Trimming removed 0 bases from V and 0 bases from J, with 7 bases in between. The CDR3 loop reads CASSLEQYSYNEQFF. The CDR3 nucleotides are TGCGCCAGCAGCTTGGAACAATACTCCTACAATGAGCAGTTCTTC.

This chain uses TRBV11-2 with TRBJ2-1; D unresolved. Germline CDR1 and CDR2: SGHAT and FQNNGV. This CDR3 spans 12 amino acids. The V gene lost 1 base and the J gene lost 6 bases, with 4 bases spanning the gap. The CDR3 DNA sequence: TGTGCCAGCAGCTTAGCCCTCAATGAGCAGTTCTTC. Its translation: CASSLALNEQFF.

This chain uses TRBV2 with TRBJ2-3; 10 bases align to TRBD2. CDR1 and CDR2 (germline): SNHLY, FYNNEI. With 4 bases clipped from V and 6 bases from J, the junction kept 7 bases outside the gene matches. This CDR3 is built from 15 residues. CDR3 residues: CASSVSSGRADTQYF. The CDR3 DNA reads as TGTGCCAGCAGTGTCTCAAGCGGGAGGGCGGATACGCAGTATTTT. Using reference TRBV2 and TRBJ2-3 for the parts outside the CDR3, the full variable domain is EPEVTQTPSHQVTQMGQEVILRCVPISNHLYFYWYRQILGQKVEFLVSFYNNEISEKSEIFDDQFSVERPDGSNFTLKIRSTKLEDSAMYFCASSVSSGRADTQYFGPGTRLTVL.

The chain uses TRBV5-4 and TRBJ1-2; no definite D call. This CDR3 contains 13 residues. V was trimmed by 0 bases and J by 4 bases, leaving 7 bases between them. The germline V gene has CDR1 SGHNT and CDR2 YYREEE (reference sequence). The CDR3 reads CASSLDSSYGYTF. Here the CDR3 DNA reads TGTGCCAGCAGCTTGGACAGTAGCTATGGCTACACCTTC.

The chain uses TRBV4-1 and TRBJ2-5; TRBD2 is a possible D gene (7 bases). The J call may be incorrect, as the DNA end agrees better with TRBJ2-7. This CDR3 comprises 14 residues. Germline lookup yields CDR1 MGHRA and CDR2 YSYEKL. For the CDR3, the DNA is TGCGCCAGCAGCCAAGAGGGGGGGCGGTACGAGCAGTACTTC. Translated, it gives CASSQEGGRYEQYF.

The chain links TRBV9 to TRBJ2-7; 9 nucleotides agree with TRBD2. V lost 0 bases and J lost 2; bases outside the gene matches: 9. The CDR3 totals 17 residues. CDR1 SGDLS and CDR2 YYNGEE come from the germline V gene. The CDR3 coding sequence is TGTGCCAGCAGCGTAGGGGCGGGAGGGCCCGGGACCTACGAGCAGTACTTC. This translates into CASSVGAGGPGTYEQYF.

In DNA form, the CDR3 reads TGTGCCAGCAGTCCCGGGGCAGGCCTCTCCTACGAGCAGTACTTC. This translates into CASSPGAGLSYEQYF. The rearrangement links TRBV6-5 to TRBJ2-7; perhaps D is TRBD1 or TRBD2 (5 bases each). The CDR3 runs 15 residues. Germline CDR1 reads MNHEY; CDR2 reads SVGAGI. The V end was cut by 5 bases, the J end by 0 bases, with 14 bases between.

This rearrangement joins TRBV7-9 to TRBJ2-1; TRBD2 matches at 9 bases. This CDR3 is built from 16 residues. The germline CDR1 and CDR2 sequences are SEHNR and FQNEAQ (reference sequence). The junction had 7 bases not matched to a gene; V was cut back by 4 bases and J by 3 bases. CDR3 in DNA: TGTGCCAGCAGCTCCCCGGGTAGCGGGGGCTACAATGAGCAGTTCTTC. It translates to CASSSPGSGGYNEQFF.

The chain recombines TRBV19 with TRBJ2-7, with 13 bases lining up with TRBD2. Per germline, CDR1 LNHDA and CDR2 SQIVND (reference sequence). Unmatched junction bases numbered 6, after V lost 5 bases and J lost 5 bases. The CDR3 loop spans 15 amino acids. The DNA for the CDR3 is TGTGCCAGTAGTTCCCCGGGGACTAGCGGGAACGAGCAGTACTTC. This encodes CASSSPGTSGNEQYF.

The chain recombines TRBV7-9 with TRBJ1-4, with a tentative D call TRBD1 (6 bases). This CDR3 spans 17 amino acids. The V gene lost 3 bases and the J gene lost 7 bases, with 21 bases spanning the gap. From germline, CDR1 is SEHNR and CDR2 FQNEAQ (reference sequence). For the CDR3, the DNA is TGTGCCAGCAGCTTGCCCGGGGGCGGGCTTATTAGTGAAAAACTGTTTTTT. Its protein is CASSLPGGGLISEKLFF.

The chain links TRBV27 to TRBJ1-5, with no clear D. The germline CDR1 and CDR2 sequences are MNHEY and SMNVEV (reference sequence). V was clipped by 2 bases and J by 4 bases, with 0 bases between them. The CDR3 runs to 11 residues. In nucleotides, the CDR3 is TGTGCCAGCAGTTTAAATCAGCCCCAGCATTTT. Translated, it gives CASSLNQPQHF.

The rearrangement links TRBV6-6 to TRBJ1-1; the match to TRBD1 covers 9 bases. CDR3 size: 13 residues. V lost 9 bases, J lost 1 base, and 3 bases stayed unmatched. Germline V CDR1 and CDR2: MNHNY, SVGAGI (reference sequence). CDR3 bases: TGTGCCAGTGCGGACAGGGGGAACACTGAAGCTTTCTTT. Its translation: CASADRGNTEAFF.

The chain carries TRBV7-9 and TRBJ2-2; TRBD1 aligns across 9 bases. The V gene's germline CDR1 is SEHNR and CDR2 FQNEAQ (reference sequence). The CDR3 is 17 amino acids. Trimming cost V 4 bases and J 4 bases; bases outside gene matches: 10. CDR3 loop: CASSSPGQGWATGELFF. The CDR3 DNA is TGTGCCAGCAGCTCCCCCGGACAGGGGTGGGCCACCGGGGAGCTGTTTTTT.

V is TRBV9 and J is TRBJ1-5; 7 nucleotides agree with TRBD1. Germline CDR1 and CDR2: SGDLS and YYNGEE. CDR3 length: 15 amino acids. The junction had 5 bases not matched to a gene; V was cut back by 0 bases and J by 5 bases. The CDR3, as DNA: TGTGCCAGCAGCGTAGGGGTCGGGACAGATCAGCCCCAGCATTTT. It encodes CASSVGVGTDQPQHF.

J is TRBJ2-5 and V is TRBV5-1; D is undetermined. V was clipped by 0 bases and J by 0 bases, with 3 bases between them. This CDR3 region has 13 residues. Germline V gene lookup returns CDR1 SGHRS and CDR2 YFSETQ. The CDR3 region is CASSLVDQETQYF. The CDR3 DNA is TGCGCCAGCAGCTTGGTTGACCAAGAGACCCAGTACTTC.

The chain joins TRBV27 to TRBJ1-4, with 9 bases aligning to TRBD1. The germline V gene has CDR1 MNHEY and CDR2 SMNVEV (reference sequence). V lost 7 bases and J lost 4; bases outside the gene matches: 4. The CDR3 covers 14 residues. The CDR3 DNA is TGTGCCAGCACCCCGGGACAGGGTAATGAAAAACTGTTTTTT. Translation: CASTPGQGNEKLFF.

This chain uses TRBV4-2 with TRBJ2-7; D might be TRBD1 (6 bases). CDR1 is LGHNA, CDR2 YNFKEQ, per germline. Trimming took 4 bases from V and 4 from J, leaving 11 bases between them. The CDR3 sequence is 13 residues long. CDR3 DNA sequence: TGTGCCAGCAGCCCCTGGACAGAGTACGAGCAGTACTTC. This encodes CASSPWTEYEQYF.

The genes are TRBV7-9 and TRBJ2-3; 7 bases agree with TRBD2. Germline CDR1 SEHNR, CDR2 FQNEAQ (reference sequence). This CDR3 contains 14 residues. After removal of 5 bases from V and 3 bases from J, the junction contained 5 bases not matched to a gene. The CDR3 loop is CASSPQGLTDTQYF. The CDR3 bases are TGTGCCAGCAGCCCTCAGGGACTAACAGATACGCAGTATTTT.

The V call is TRBV28, the J call TRBJ2-3; 9 bases are shared with TRBD1. Germline V gene data show CDR1 as MDHEN and CDR2 as SYDVKM. The CDR3 sequence is 15 residues long. The V gene end was trimmed by 4 bases and the J gene end by 6 bases; junction bases not matched to a gene: 8. The CDR3 reads CASSWGDRVEDTQYF. The CDR3 region has the DNA TGTGCCAGCAGTTGGGGGGACAGGGTAGAGGATACGCAGTATTTT. Based on the CDR3 plus reference TRBV28 and TRBJ2-3, the full variable domain is DVKVTQSSRYLVKRTGEKVFLECVQDMDHENMFWYRQDPGLGLRLIYFSYDVKMKEKGDIPEGYSVSREKKERFSLILESASTNQTSMYLCASSWGDRVEDTQYFGPGTRLTVL.

CDR3 bases: TGTGCCAGCAGCCTCGAGCCCGGGGAGCTGTTTTTT. Translated: CASSLEPGELFF. The chain recombines TRBV7-2 with TRBJ2-2; D ambiguous. V lost 5 bases and J 6 bases, leaving 7 bases between the germline ends. The CDR3 consists of 12 residues. From germline, CDR1 is SGHTA and CDR2 FQGNSA. Full variable domain (missing parts from reference TRBV7-2 and TRBJ2-2): GAGVSQSPSNKVTEKGKDVELRCDPISGHTALYWYRQSLGQGLEFLIYFQGNSAPDKSGLPSDRFSAERTGGSVSTLTIQRTQQEDSAVYLCASSLEPGELFFGEGSRLTVL.

The chain is built from TRBV28 and TRBJ2-1, with a tentative D call TRBD1 (5 bases). Trimming left V 5 bases short and J 7 bases short, with 9 bases between. Germline CDR1 and CDR2: MDHEN and SYDVKM. There are 12 residues in the CDR3. This CDR3 is CASSSRVNEQFF. Written as DNA, the CDR3 is TGTGCCAGCAGTAGCAGGGTAAATGAGCAGTTCTTC.

This chain joins TRBV6-5 and TRBJ2-1; D perhaps matches TRBD1 (6 bases). The V gene's germline CDR1 is MNHEY and CDR2 SVGAGI. This CDR3 has 14 amino acids. The V gene lost 6 bases and the J gene lost 8 bases, with 17 bases spanning the gap. This chain's CDR3 is CASSPDSPIDEQFF. The DNA of the CDR3 is TGTGCCAGCAGCCCGGACAGTCCAATAGATGAGCAGTTCTTC.

V is TRBV15 and J is TRBJ2-7; possible D gene TRBD2, 6 bases. CDR3 length: 15 residues. CDR1 is LNHNV, CDR2 YYDKDF, per germline (reference sequence). The V end was cut by 3 bases, the J end by 1 base, with 13 bases between. CDR3: CATSRTPGRSYEQYF. In DNA form, the CDR3 reads TGTGCCACCAGCAGGACGCCAGGGAGGTCCTACGAGCAGTACTTC.

The chain combines TRBV7-9 with TRBJ2-7; tentatively, D is TRBD2 (5 bases). V lost 2 bases and J 6 bases, leaving 20 bases between the germline ends. The CDR3 sequence is 16 residues long. Per the germline V gene, CDR1 is SEHNR and CDR2 is FQNEAQ (reference sequence). This chain's CDR3 is CASSLIPPPGGGEQYF. The DNA for the CDR3 is TGTGCCAGCAGCTTAATTCCCCCTCCAGGAGGCGGCGAGCAGTACTTC.